This T cell receptor beta chain was sequenced during a study of radiotherapy plus CTLA-4 blockade in lung cancer. Points from the study as a whole: Response, reportedly, was best predicted by interferon-beta along with early blood T cell clone dynamics.

Sequencing was performed with immunoSEQ multiplex PCR; in TCRdb, only in-frame clones are kept and a portion is missing. The sample yields around 80,000 clones, roughly four fifths seen once. Comment on this clone: What it binds is not known.

This CDR3 is built from 11 residues. Germline V gives CDR1 MNHEY, CDR2 SMNVEV (reference sequence). V was shortened by 10 bases and J by 9 bases, with 14 bases between the two germline ends. The V and J genes are TRBV27 and TRBJ2-3, with D perhaps TRBD1 (6 bases). The clonotype originates from a human donor with non-small cell lung cancer who had stable disease on radiotherapy plus ipilimumab. The sequencing here drew on peripheral blood, taken from a patient treated with radiotherapy plus ipilimumab. The CDR3 protein is CATGGPRTQYF. The CDR3 region has the DNA TGTGCCACTGGGGGCCCGCGAACGCAGTATTTT.